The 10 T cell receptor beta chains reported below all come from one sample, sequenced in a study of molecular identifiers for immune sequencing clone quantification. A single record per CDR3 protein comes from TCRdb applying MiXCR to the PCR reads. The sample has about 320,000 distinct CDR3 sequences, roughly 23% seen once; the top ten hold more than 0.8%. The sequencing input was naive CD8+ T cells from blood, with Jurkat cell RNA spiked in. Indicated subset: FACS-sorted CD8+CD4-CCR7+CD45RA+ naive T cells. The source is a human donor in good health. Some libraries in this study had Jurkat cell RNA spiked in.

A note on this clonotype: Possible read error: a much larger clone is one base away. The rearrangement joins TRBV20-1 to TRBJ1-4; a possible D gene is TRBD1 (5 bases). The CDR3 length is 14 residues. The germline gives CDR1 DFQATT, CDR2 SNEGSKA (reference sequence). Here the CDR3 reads CSARGRGEPEKLFF. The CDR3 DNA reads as TGCAGTGCAAGAGGACGGGGGGAGCCTGAAAAACTGTTTTTT.

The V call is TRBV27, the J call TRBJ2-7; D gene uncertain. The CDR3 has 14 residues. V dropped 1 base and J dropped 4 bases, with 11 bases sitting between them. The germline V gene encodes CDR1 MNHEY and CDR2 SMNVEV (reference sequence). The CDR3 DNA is TGTGCCAGCAGTTTATATTCCGAAGGGTACGAGCAGTACTTC. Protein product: CASSLYSEGYEQYF.

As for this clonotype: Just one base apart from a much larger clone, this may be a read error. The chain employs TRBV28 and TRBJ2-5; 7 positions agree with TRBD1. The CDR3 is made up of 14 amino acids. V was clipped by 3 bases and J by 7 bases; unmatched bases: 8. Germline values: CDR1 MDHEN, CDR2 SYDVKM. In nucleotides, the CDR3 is TGTGCCAGCAGTTTTGGAGACAGGGTCGGGACCCAGTACTTC. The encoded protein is CASSFGDRVGTQYF.

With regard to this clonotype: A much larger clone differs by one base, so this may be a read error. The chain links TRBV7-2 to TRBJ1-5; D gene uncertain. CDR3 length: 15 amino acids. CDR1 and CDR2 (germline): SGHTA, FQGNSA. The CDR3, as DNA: TGTGCCGGCAGCTTATTGTATTCGGGCCAACTGCCCCAGCATTTT. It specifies CAGSLLYSGQLPQHF.

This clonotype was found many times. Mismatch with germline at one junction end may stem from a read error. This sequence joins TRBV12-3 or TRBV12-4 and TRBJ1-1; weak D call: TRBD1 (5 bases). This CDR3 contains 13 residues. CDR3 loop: CASSFSGGTEAFF. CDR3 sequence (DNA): TGCGCCAGCAGCTTTTCCGGGGGCACTGAAGCTTTCTTT.

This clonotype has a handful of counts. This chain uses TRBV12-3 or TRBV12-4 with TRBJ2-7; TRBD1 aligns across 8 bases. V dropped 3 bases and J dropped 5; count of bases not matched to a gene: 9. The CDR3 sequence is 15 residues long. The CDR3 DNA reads TGTGCCAGCAGTTTTAGGGCAGGGGGCAAGAACGAGCAGTACTTC. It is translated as CASSFRAGGKNEQYF.

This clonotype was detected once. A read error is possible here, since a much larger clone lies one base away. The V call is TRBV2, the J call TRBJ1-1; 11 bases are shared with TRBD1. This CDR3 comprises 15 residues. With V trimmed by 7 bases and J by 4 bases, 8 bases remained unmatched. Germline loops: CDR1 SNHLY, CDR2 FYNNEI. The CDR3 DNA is TGTGCCAGCACGTGGACAGGGGGCGTGGGCACTGAAGCTTTCTTT. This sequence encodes CASTWTGGVGTEAFF.

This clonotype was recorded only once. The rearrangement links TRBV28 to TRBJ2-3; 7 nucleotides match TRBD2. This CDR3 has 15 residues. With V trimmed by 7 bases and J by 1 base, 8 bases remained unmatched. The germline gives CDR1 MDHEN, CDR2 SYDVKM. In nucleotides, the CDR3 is TGTGCCAGCACCGGACGGGCGGGAGGCACAGATACGCAGTATTTT. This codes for CASTGRAGGTDTQYF.

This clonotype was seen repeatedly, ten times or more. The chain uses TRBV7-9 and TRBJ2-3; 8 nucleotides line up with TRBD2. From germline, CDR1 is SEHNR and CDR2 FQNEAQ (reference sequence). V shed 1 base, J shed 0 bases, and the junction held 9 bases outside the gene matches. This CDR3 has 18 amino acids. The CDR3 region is CASSLVYRGGSSTDTQYF. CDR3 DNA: TGTGCCAGCAGCTTAGTCTACCGCGGGGGGTCTAGCACAGATACGCAGTATTTT.

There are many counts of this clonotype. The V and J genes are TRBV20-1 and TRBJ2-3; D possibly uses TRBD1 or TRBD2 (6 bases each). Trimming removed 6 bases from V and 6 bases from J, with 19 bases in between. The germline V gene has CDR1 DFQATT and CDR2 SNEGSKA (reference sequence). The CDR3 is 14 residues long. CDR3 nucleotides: TGCAGTGCCCTGGGGTGGGGGGACAAGGATACGCAGTATTTT. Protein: CSALGWGDKDTQYF.